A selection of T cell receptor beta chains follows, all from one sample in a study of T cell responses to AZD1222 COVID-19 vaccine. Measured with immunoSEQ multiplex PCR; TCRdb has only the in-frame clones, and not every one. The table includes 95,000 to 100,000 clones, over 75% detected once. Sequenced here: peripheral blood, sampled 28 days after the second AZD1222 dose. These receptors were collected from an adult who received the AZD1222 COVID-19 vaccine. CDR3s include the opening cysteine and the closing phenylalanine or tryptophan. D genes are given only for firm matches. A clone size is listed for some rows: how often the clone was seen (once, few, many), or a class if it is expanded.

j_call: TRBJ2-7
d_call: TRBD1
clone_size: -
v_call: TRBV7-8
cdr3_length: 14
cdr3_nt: TGTGCCAGCAGCGTAGACAGGGTGCGCTACGAGCAGTACTTC
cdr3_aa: CASSVDRVRYEQYF

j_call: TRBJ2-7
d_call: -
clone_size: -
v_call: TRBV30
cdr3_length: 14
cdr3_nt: TGTGCCTGGAGTGTCGGAGGGGGGTCCTACGAGCAGTACTTC
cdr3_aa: CAWSVGGGSYEQYF

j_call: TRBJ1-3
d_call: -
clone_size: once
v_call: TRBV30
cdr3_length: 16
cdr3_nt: TGTGCCTGGAAAACCCCCGGACAGTCAACTGGAAACACCATATATTTT
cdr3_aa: CAWKTPGQSTGNTIYF

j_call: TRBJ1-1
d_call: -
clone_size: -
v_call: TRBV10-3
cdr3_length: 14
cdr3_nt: TGTGCCATCAGTGAGCCCGGGGCGAACACTGAAGCTTTCTTT
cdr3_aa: CAISEPGANTEAFF

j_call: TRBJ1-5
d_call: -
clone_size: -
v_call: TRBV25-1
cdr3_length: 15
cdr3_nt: TGTGCCAGCAGTTCTCACGCAGGGAACAATCAGCCCCAGCATTTT
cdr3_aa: CASSSHAGNNQPQHF

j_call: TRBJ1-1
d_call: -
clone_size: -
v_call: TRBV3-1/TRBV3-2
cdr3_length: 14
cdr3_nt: TGTGCCAGCAGCCAAGTAGGGCTTGGGGCCCAAGCTTTCTTT
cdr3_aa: CASSQVGLGAQAFF

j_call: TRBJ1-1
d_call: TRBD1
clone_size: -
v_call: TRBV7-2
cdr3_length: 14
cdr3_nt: TGTGCCAGCAGGCGGGACAGGGGGCGGACTGAAGCTTTCTTT
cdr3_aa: CASRRDRGRTEAFF

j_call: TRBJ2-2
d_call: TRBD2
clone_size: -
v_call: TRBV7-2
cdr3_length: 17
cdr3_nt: TGTGCCAGCAGCCCAGACCCCCTAGCGGCGAACACCGGGGAGCTGTTTTTT
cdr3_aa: CASSPDPLAANTGELFF

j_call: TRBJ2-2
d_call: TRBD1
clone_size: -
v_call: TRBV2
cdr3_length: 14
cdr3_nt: TGTGCCAGCAGTAAGGGGACAGGGGTCGGGGAGCTGTTTTTT
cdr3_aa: CASSKGTGVGELFF

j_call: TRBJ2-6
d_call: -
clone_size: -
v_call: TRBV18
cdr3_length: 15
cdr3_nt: TGTGCCAGCTCACCCTCAGGGCCCGGGGCCAACGTCCTGACTTTC
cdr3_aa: CASSPSGPGANVLTF

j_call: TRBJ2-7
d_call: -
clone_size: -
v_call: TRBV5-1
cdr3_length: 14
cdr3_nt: TGCGCCAGCAGCGGGGGGGACAGCACCTACGAGCAGTACTTC
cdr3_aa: CASSGGDSTYEQYF

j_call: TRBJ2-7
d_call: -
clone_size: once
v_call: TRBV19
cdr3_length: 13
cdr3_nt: TGTGCCAGTAGTGCGGGACGCCCCTACGAGCAGTACTTC
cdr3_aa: CASSAGRPYEQYF

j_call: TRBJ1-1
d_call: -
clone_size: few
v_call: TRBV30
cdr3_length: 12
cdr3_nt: TGTGCCTGGATCCCGGGGGGGGCTGAAGCTTTCTTT
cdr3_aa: CAWIPGGAEAFF

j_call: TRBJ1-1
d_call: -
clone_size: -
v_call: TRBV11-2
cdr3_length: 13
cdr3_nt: TGTGCCAGCAGCTTGTCCATTAGGCCTGAAGCTTTCTTT
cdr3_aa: CASSLSIRPEAFF

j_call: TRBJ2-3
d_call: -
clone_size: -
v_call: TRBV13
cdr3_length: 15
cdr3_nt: TGTGCCAGCAGCGTTCAGGAGGAGAGCACAGATACGCAGTATTTT
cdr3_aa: CASSVQEESTDTQYF

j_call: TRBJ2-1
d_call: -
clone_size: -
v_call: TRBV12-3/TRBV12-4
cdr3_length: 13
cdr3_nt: TGTGCCAGCAGTTTGGGGACTCAATACGAGCAGTTCTTC
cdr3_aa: CASSLGTQYEQFF

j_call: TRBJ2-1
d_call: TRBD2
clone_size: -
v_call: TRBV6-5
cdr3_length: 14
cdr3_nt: TGTGCCAGCAGTTCGGGACTAGCATACAATGAGCAGTTCTTC
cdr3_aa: CASSSGLAYNEQFF

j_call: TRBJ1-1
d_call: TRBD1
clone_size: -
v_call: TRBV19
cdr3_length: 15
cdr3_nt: TGTGCCAGTAGTATAGTTGGGACAGGAGTTACTGAAGCTTTCTTT
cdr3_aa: CASSIVGTGVTEAFF

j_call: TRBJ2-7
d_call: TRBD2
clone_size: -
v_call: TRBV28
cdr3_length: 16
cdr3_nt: TGTGCCAGCAGTTTATACGGGGGTAGCGGGCTGGACGAGCAGTACTTC
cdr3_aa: CASSLYGGSGLDEQYF

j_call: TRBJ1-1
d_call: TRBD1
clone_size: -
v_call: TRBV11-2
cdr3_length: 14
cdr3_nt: TGTGCCAGCAGAATTACGACAGGGAGGACTGAAGCTTTCTTT
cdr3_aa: CASRITTGRTEAFF

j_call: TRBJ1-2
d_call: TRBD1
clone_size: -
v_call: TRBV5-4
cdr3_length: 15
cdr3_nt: TGTGCCACCCAGCCGGGACAGGGTCGGCGCTATGGCTACACCTTC
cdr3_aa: CATQPGQGRRYGYTF

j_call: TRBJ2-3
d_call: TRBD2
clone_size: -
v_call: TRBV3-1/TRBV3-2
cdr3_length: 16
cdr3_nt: TGTGCCAGCAGCCGCCAGACTAGCGGGTACACAGATACGCAGTATTTT
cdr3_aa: CASSRQTSGYTDTQYF

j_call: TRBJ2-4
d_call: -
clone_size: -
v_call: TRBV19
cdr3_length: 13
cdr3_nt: TGTGCCACCGGACAAATAGCCAAAAACATTCAGTACTTC
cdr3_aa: CATGQIAKNIQYF

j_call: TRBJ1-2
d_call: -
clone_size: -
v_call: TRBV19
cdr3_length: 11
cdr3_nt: TGTGCCAGTCTTGGTAACTATGGCTACACCTTC
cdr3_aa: CASLGNYGYTF

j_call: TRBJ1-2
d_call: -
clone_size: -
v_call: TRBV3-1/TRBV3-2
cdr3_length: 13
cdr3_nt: TGTGCCAGCAGCCAAGTGCAGGGGACGGGCTACACCTTC
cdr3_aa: CASSQVQGTGYTF

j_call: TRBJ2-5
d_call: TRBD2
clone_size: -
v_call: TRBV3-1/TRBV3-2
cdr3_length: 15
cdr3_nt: TGTGCCAGCAGCCGAGACGGGGGGGACCAAGAGACCCAGTACTTC
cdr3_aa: CASSRDGGDQETQYF

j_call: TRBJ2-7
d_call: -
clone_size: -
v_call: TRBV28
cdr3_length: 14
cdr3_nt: TGTGCCAGCAGTCGGGGAGCGAATCCCTACGAGCAGTACTTC
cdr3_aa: CASSRGANPYEQYF

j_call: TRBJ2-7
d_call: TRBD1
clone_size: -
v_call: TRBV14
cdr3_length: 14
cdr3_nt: TGTGCCAGCAGCCGAAAAGGGGGCCCTGGAGAGCAGTACTTC
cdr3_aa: CASSRKGGPGEQYF

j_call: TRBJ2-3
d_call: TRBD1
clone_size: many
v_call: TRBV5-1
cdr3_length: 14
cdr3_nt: TGCGCCAGCAGCTACGGACAGGACACAGATACGCAGTATTTT
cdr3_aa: CASSYGQDTDTQYF

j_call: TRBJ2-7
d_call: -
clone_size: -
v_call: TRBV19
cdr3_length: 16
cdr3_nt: TGTGCCAGTAGTATGGCTCGGGGGACGGGGGCGCACGAGCAGTACTTC
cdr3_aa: CASSMARGTGAHEQYF